This TCR beta chain was found in a study of blood T cells in healthy people across ages. Study outcomes and limitations: The donors' CMV status was not determined, possibly confounding changes in expanded clonotypes. Unsorted PBMCs prevented conclusive naive versus antigen-experienced comparison.

PCR was performed a second time for about 7 to 12 cycles using a sample-barcoded 5' primer and a J-beta primer mix. Every cDNA molecule bore a tag from a template-switch adaptor containing 12 random nucleotides. TCRdb redid the calling of the 5' RACE reads with MiXCR, one entry per CDR3 protein. The sample yields more than 500,000 distinct CDR3 sequences, about a quarter seen once. As regards this clonotype: What it binds is not known.

V shed 1 base and J shed 2 bases, with 10 bases lying between them. The CDR3 runs to 14 residues. The germline V gene has CDR1 SGDLS and CDR2 YYNGEE. The same data also contributed to another study, on T cells of mothers and their children. That paper adds: Slightly higher, non-significant overlap characterized related mother-child pairs relative to unrelated pairs.

The chain is built from TRBV9 and TRBJ2-7; D is ambiguous. The TCR sequence derives from a boy aged 2 to 10 in good health. Sequenced input: blood. The CDR3 DNA is TGTGCCAGCAGCGTAACGGACCAGCCCTACGAGCAGTACTTC. Its protein is CASSVTDQPYEQYF. The whole variable domain, filled in from reference TRBV9 and TRBJ2-7, reads DSGVTQTPKHLITATGQRVTLRCSPRSGDLSVYWYQQSLDQGLQFLIQYYNGEERAKGNILERFSAQQFPDLHSELNLSSLELGDSALYFCASSVTDQPYEQYFGPGTRLTVT.